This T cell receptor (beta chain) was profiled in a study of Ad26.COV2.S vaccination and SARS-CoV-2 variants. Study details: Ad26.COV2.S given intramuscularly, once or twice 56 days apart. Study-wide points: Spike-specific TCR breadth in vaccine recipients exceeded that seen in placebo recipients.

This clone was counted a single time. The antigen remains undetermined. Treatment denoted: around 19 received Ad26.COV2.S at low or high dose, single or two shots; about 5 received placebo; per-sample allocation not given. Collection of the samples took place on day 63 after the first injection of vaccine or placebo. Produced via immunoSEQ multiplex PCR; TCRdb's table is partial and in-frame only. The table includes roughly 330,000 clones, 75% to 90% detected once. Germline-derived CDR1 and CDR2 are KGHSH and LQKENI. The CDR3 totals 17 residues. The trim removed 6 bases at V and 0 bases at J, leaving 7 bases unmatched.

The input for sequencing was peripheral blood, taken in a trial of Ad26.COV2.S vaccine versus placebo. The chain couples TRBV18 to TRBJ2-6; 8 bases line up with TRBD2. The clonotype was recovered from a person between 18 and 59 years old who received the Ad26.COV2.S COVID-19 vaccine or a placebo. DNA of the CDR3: TGTGCCAGCTCGTCGGGAGGGTTTGACTCTGGGGCCAACGTCCTGACTTTC. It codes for CASSSGGFDSGANVLTF.